These 16 T cell receptor beta chains were all obtained from the same sample, sequenced in a study of T-cell reconstitution after alpha-beta-depleted transplantation in children listed by TCRdb under 2016. The library came from PCR. Sequenced on an Illumina HiSeq 2500. To normalize quantification of the TCRbeta repertoire, the TCR libraries were built with molecular barcoding that relied on unique molecular identifiers. TCRdb reanalyzed the raw reads on its own, using fastp at Q25 for trimming and MiXCR for clone calling, and kept in-frame beta chains. Every distinct CDR3 protein forms one entry, paired with its most common genes and DNA. In all, the sample holds about 230,000 distinct CDR3 sequences, and around 9.6% of those were seen once. Approximately 6.6% of the sample is in the top ten clones. The starting material was PBMCs from the stem cell graft donor, obtained from the stem cell graft. These receptors all come from a human donor who donated a stem cell graft to a child with acute lymphoblastic leukemia.

This sequence joins TRBV30 and TRBJ2-7; 7 bases fit TRBD1. The CDR3 totals 13 residues. The junction had 8 bases not matched to a gene; V was cut back by 6 bases and J by 3 bases. CDR1 and CDR2 from the germline V gene are GTSNPN and SVGIG (reference sequence). CDR3 in amino acids: CACKTGLIYEQYF. CDR3 sequence (DNA): TGTGCCTGTAAGACAGGGTTGATCTACGAGCAGTACTTC.

The rearrangement links TRBV5-1 to TRBJ2-1, with D hard to call. CDR1 and CDR2 (germline): SGHRS, YFSETQ. Trimming took off 2 bases at V and 7 bases at J, with 4 bases between the two ends. The CDR3 is made up of 11 amino acids. The CDR3 here is CASSFRNEQFF. The CDR3 DNA reads TGCGCCAGCAGCTTTCGGAATGAGCAGTTCTTC.

This clonotype was observed many times. The chain's CDR3 is CASSRTGTNQPQHF. CDR3 bases: TGTGCCAGCAGCCGAACGGGAACCAATCAGCCCCAGCATTTT. The rearrangement joins TRBV12-3 or TRBV12-4 to TRBJ1-5; unclear D gene. Between the trimmed V and J ends, which lost 6 bases and 3 bases, there was a span of 12 bases. This CDR3 contains 14 residues.

This clonotype was counted ten times or more. The chain recombines TRBV6-1 with TRBJ2-2; D is perhaps TRBD1 (6 bases). Germline V CDR1 and CDR2: MNHNS, SASEGT. The CDR3 extends over 13 amino acids. V dropped 10 bases and J dropped 7 bases, with 16 bases sitting between them. The CDR3 loop is CAISTGRVGELFF. CDR3 coding DNA: TGTGCCATAAGTACAGGGCGGGTCGGGGAGCTGTTTTTT.

This clonotype appeared a few times. The chain uses TRBV28 and TRBJ2-2; 7 nucleotides align to TRBD1. Germline lookup yields CDR1 MDHEN and CDR2 SYDVKM. The CDR3 totals 15 residues. V gave up 5 bases and J gave up 4 bases; unmatched junction bases: 7. CDR3 DNA: TGTGCCAGCAGTAGACAGGGTCGCTCCACCGGGGAGCTGTTTTTT. Amino acid sequence: CASSRQGRSTGELFF.

This clonotype was counted only a few times. The chain has TRBV12-3 or TRBV12-4 and TRBJ2-5, with unresolved D. The CDR3 runs to 12 residues. Trimming took 4 bases from V and 5 from J, leaving 8 bases between them. The DNA of the CDR3 is TGTGCCAGCAGTTGGGCGTCGGAGACCCAGTACTTC. The encoded protein is CASSWASETQYF.

This clonotype was recorded a few times. The J gene is TRBJ2-3, the V gene TRBV6-5; perhaps D is TRBD1 or TRBD2 (6 bases each). V was pared by 0 bases and J by 5 bases, with 12 bases between. CDR3 size: 15 residues. The germline V gene has CDR1 MNHEY and CDR2 SVGAGI. The CDR3 sequence is CASSYSGGGLDTQYF. The CDR3 DNA follows: TGTGCCAGCAGTTACTCAGGTGGGGGGCTAGATACGCAGTATTTT.

Only a few counts were recorded for this clonotype. The chain recombines TRBV19 with TRBJ1-5; D gene unclear. There are 16 residues in the CDR3. CDR1 is LNHDA and CDR2 is SQIVND in the germline V gene (reference sequence). V lost 4 bases and J lost 1, with 14 bases in between. The CDR3 region has the DNA TGTGCCAGTAGTACCGTAAGGGTTCTAAGCAATCAGCCCCAGCATTTT. Amino acid sequence: CASSTVRVLSNQPQHF. Filled out from reference TRBV19 and TRBJ1-5, the complete variable domain reads DGGITQSPKYLFRKEGQNVTLSCEQNLNHDAMYWYRQDPGQGLRLIYYSQIVNDFQKGDIAEGYSVSREKKESFPLTVTSAQKNPTAFYLCASSTVRVLSNQPQHFGDGTRLSIL.

This clonotype was recorded a few times. The chain uses TRBV18 and TRBJ2-7, with a weak D call TRBD1 (5 bases). Trimming stripped 0 bases from V and 6 bases from J, with 9 bases between. Germline V gives CDR1 KGHSH, CDR2 LQKENI. There are 13 residues in the CDR3. CDR3 in amino acids: CASSPPGRGEQYF. The CDR3 DNA is TGTGCCAGCTCACCACCCGGAAGGGGCGAGCAGTACTTC.

In its sample, this clonotype was seen a few times. The CDR3 reads CASSALSGSYNEQFF. Written as DNA, the CDR3 is TGTGCCAGCAGCGCCTTAAGCGGCTCCTACAATGAGCAGTTCTTC. The V gene is TRBV9, the J gene TRBJ2-1; the D gene is possibly TRBD2 (5 bases). The CDR3 covers 15 residues. Germline V gene lookup returns CDR1 SGDLS and CDR2 YYNGEE. The V gene lost 3 bases and the J gene lost 0 bases, with 10 bases spanning the gap.

The CDR3 loop is CASSIREEGTEAFF. The CDR3 bases are TGCGCCAGCAGCATTCGGGAGGAAGGGACTGAAGCTTTCTTT. The chain joins TRBV5-1 to TRBJ1-1, with D uncertain. Per germline, CDR1 SGHRS and CDR2 YFSETQ. This CDR3 has 14 residues. Trimming left V 4 bases short and J 5 bases short, with 15 bases between. Full variable domain (remainder filled in from reference TRBV5-1 and TRBJ1-1): KAGVTQTPRYLIKTRGQQVTLSCSPISGHRSVSWYQQTPGQGLQFLFEYFSETQRNKGNFPGRFSGRQFSNSRSEMNVSTLELGDSALYLCASSIREEGTEAFFGQGTRLTVV.

This clonotype occurred many times. The V gene is TRBV20-1, the J gene TRBJ2-1, with a weak D call TRBD1 (6 bases). The CDR3 is 12 amino acids. V was trimmed by 5 bases and J by 4 bases, leaving 9 bases between them. The germline gives CDR1 DFQATT, CDR2 SNEGSKA (reference sequence). Here the CDR3 DNA reads TGCAGTGCTTGGACAGATTACAATGAGCAGTTCTTC. It translates to CSAWTDYNEQFF.

This clonotype showed up just a few times. The chain joins TRBV5-1 to TRBJ2-3; D is possibly TRBD2 (5 bases). This CDR3 has 17 residues. Germline CDR1 SGHRS, CDR2 YFSETQ. V lost 0 bases, J lost 0 bases, and 14 bases lay in between. Written as DNA, the CDR3 is TGCGCCAGCAGCTTGGCCCAGGACTCCTCTAGCACAGATACGCAGTATTTT. Protein: CASSLAQDSSSTDTQYF. Full variable domain (remainder filled in from reference TRBV5-1 and TRBJ2-3): KAGVTQTPRYLIKTRGQQVTLSCSPISGHRSVSWYQQTPGQGLQFLFEYFSETQRNKGNFPGRFSGRQFSNSRSEMNVSTLELGDSALYLCASSLAQDSSSTDTQYFGPGTRLTVL.

The V and J genes are TRBV20-1 and TRBJ2-5, with D possibly matching TRBD1 (5 bases). Deletions cut 3 bases from V and 0 bases from J, with 14 bases between. The CDR3 has 15 amino acids. Germline loops: CDR1 DFQATT, CDR2 SNEGSKA (reference sequence). As DNA, the CDR3 is TGCAGTGCTAGGGGCTGGACATCATACCAAGAGACCCAGTACTTC. This translates into CSARGWTSYQETQYF.

This clonotype was counted ten times or more. The chain is built from TRBV5-1 and TRBJ2-3, with 10 bases aligning to TRBD1. J gave up 6 bases and V 5 bases, and 6 bases lay outside the gene matches. The CDR3 extends over 14 amino acids. The V gene's germline CDR1 is SGHRS and CDR2 YFSETQ. The CDR3 region has the DNA TGCGCCAGCAGACTCTCGGGACAGGGGGATACGCAGTATTTT. As protein: CASRLSGQGDTQYF.

This clonotype was seen ten or more times. The gene calls are TRBV3-1 and TRBJ1-1; TRBD1 agrees at 7 bases. CDR3 length: 13 residues. The ends lost 5 bases at V and 4 bases at J; junction bases unmatched: 4. Germline V lookup: CDR1 LGHDT, CDR2 YNNKEL (reference sequence). The DNA for the CDR3 is TGTGCCAGCAGCGATCAGGGGGTCACTGAAGCTTTCTTT. Amino acid sequence: CASSDQGVTEAFF.